This T cell receptor (beta chain) came from a study of blood T cell repertoires in COVID-19. About the research overall: The United States, Italy and Spain supplied acute and convalescent COVID-19 samples. The cDNA or gDNA used as material had been derived from T cells, B-cell-depleted T cells, or PBMCs.

Source study methods: For nucleated cells, counts were estimated from reference gene primer amplification. Using immunoSEQ multiplex PCR, the repertoire was profiled, and TCRdb retains in-frame clones only, with some absent. Clone size and V and J calls were adopted from that table, with D and trimming inferred from the DNA. The profile shows approximately 110,000 clones, 74% of them singletons. The CDR3 is 15 amino acids. Germline CDR1 is SGDLS and CDR2 is YYNGEE. A single count supports this clone. Germline is not matched at one junction end, which may reflect a read error. Seattle researchers signed up patients amid active infection and tracked them longitudinally.

This sequence was found in an older man with COVID-19, enrolled during active disease. The V gene is TRBV9, the J gene TRBJ2-3, with 9 positions matching TRBD2. Sample: peripheral blood. The CDR3 is CARSVTAGGGDTQYF. The DNA of the CDR3 is TGTGCCCGCAGCGTTACCGCGGGGGGGGGAGATACGCAGTATTTT. Full variable domain (outside the CDR3, taken from reference TRBV9 and TRBJ2-3): DSGVTQTPKHLITATGQRVTLRCSPRSGDLSVYWYQQSLDQGLQFLIQYYNGEERAKGNILERFSAQQFPDLHSELNLSSLELGDSALYFCARSVTAGGGDTQYFGPGTRLTVL.